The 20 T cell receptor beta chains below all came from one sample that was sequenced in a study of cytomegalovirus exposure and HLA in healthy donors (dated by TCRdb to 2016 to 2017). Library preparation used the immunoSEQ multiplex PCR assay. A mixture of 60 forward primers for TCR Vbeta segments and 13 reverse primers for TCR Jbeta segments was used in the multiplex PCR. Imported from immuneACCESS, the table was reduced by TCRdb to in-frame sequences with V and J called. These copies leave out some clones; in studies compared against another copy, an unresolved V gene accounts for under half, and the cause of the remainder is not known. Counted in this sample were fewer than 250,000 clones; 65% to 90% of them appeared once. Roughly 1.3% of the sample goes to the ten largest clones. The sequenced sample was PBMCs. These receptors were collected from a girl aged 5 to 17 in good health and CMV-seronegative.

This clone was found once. The CDR3 DNA reads TGCGCCAGCAGCTTGGATGGGGGGTATGGTCAGCCCCAGCATTTT. Protein sequence: CASSLDGGYGQPQHF. The gene calls are TRBV5-1 and TRBJ1-5; a possible D gene is TRBD1 (5 bases). The CDR3 totals 15 residues. The germline V gene encodes CDR1 SGHRS and CDR2 YFSETQ. V dropped 0 bases and J dropped 6 bases, with 13 bases sitting between them.

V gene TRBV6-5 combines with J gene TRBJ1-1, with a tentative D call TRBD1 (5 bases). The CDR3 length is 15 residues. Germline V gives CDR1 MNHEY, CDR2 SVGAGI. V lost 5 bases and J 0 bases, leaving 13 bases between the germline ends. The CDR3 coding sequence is TGTGCCAGCAGTCTTAACACAGGATTGAACACTGAAGCTTTCTTT. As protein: CASSLNTGLNTEAFF.

CDR3 residues: CASSLTGTGLGEQYF. In nucleotides, the CDR3 is TGTGCCAGCAGCCTAACCGGGACAGGGCTGGGGGAGCAGTACTTC. The rearrangement links TRBV9 to TRBJ2-7, with 9 bases lining up with TRBD1. CDR3 length equals 15 residues. Germline-derived CDR1 and CDR2 are SGDLS and YYNGEE. Trimming cost V 4 bases and J 7 bases; bases outside gene matches: 12.

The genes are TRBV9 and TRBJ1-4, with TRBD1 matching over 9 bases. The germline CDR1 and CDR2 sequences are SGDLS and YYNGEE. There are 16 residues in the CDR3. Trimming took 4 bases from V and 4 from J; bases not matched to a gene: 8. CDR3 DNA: TGTGCCAGCAGCCCCGGGGGGGGACAGGGTAATGAAAAACTGTTTTTT. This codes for CASSPGGGQGNEKLFF. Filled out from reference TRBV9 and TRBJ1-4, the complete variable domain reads DSGVTQTPKHLITATGQRVTLRCSPRSGDLSVYWYQQSLDQGLQFLIQYYNGEERAKGNILERFSAQQFPDLHSELNLSSLELGDSALYFCASSPGGGQGNEKLFFGSGTQLSVL.

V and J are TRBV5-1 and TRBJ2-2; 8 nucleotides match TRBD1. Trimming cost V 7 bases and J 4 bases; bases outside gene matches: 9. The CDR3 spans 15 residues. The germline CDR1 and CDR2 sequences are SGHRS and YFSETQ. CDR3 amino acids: CASRLDRAITGELFF. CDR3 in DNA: TGCGCCAGCCGACTGGACAGGGCGATCACCGGGGAGCTGTTTTTT. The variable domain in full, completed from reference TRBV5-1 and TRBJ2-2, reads KAGVTQTPRYLIKTRGQQVTLSCSPISGHRSVSWYQQTPGQGLQFLFEYFSETQRNKGNFPGRFSGRQFSNSRSEMNVSTLELGDSALYLCASRLDRAITGELFFGEGSRLTVL.

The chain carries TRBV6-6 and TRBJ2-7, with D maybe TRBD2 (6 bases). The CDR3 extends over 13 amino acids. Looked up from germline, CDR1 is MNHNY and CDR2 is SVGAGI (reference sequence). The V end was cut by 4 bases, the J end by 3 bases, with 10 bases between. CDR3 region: CASSFTGGYEQYF. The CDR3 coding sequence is TGTGCCAGCAGTTTCACCGGGGGCTACGAGCAGTACTTC.

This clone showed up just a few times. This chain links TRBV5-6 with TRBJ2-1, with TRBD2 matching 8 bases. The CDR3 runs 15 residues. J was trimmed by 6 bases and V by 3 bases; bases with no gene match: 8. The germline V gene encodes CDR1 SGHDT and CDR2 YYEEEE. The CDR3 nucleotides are TGTGCCAGCAGCTACCGGGGGGGTGAAGGCAATGAGCAGTTCTTC. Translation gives CASSYRGGEGNEQFF.

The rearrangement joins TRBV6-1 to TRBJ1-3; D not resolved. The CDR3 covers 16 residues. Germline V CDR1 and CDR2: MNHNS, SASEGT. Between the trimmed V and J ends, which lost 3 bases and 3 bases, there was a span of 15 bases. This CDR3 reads CASSDFGSYGGNTIYF. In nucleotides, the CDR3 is TGTGCCAGCAGTGACTTCGGTTCCTATGGTGGAAACACCATATATTTT.

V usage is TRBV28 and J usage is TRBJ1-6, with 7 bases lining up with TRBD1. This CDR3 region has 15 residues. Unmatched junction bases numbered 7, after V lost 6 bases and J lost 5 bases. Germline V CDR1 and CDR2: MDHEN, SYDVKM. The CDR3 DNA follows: TGTGCCAGCAGCCCGACAGGGTGGAATAATTCACCCCTCCACTTT. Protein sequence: CASSPTGWNNSPLHF.

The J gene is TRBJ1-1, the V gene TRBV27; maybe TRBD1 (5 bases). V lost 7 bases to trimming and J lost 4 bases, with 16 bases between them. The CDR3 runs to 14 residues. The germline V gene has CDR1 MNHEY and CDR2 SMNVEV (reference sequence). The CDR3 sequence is CASTLHGGRTEAFF. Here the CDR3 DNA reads TGTGCCAGCACCCTCCACGGGGGACGCACTGAAGCTTTCTTT.

CDR3 region: CASSLYTPLRGEAFF. For the CDR3, the DNA is TGTGCCAGCAGCTTATATACCCCCCTTCGGGGTGAAGCTTTCTTT. The chain employs TRBV7-2 and TRBJ1-1; D ambiguous. CDR1 SGHTA and CDR2 FQGNSA come from the germline V gene. V gave up 2 bases and J gave up 7 bases, with 17 bases separating them. This CDR3 contains 15 residues.

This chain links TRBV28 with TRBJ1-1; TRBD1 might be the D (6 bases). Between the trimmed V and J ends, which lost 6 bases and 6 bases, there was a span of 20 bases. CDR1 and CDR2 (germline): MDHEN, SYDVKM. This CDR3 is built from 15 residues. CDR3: CASRFVDRPIAEAFF. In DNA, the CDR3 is TGTGCCAGCAGATTTGTTGACAGGCCAATTGCTGAAGCTTTCTTT.

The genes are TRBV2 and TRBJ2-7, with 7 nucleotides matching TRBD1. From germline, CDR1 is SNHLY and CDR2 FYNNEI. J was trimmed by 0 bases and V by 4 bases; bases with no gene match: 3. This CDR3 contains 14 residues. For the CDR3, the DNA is TGTGCCAGCAGTGGACAGGGAGCCTCCTACGAGCAGTACTTC. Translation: CASSGQGASYEQYF.

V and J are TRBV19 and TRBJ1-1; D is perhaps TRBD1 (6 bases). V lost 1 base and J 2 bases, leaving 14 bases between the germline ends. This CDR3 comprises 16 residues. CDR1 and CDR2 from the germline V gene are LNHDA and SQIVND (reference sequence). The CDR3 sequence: CASSIVPGVPNTEAFF. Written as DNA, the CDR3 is TGTGCCAGTAGTATAGTCCCAGGGGTACCTAACACTGAAGCTTTCTTT.

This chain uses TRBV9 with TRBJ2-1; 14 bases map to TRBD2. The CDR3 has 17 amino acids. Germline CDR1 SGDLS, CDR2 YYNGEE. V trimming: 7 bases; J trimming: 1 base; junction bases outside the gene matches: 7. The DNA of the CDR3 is TGTGCCAGCGAGGGACTAGCGGGAGAGGGATCCTACAATGAGCAGTTCTTC. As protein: CASEGLAGEGSYNEQFF.

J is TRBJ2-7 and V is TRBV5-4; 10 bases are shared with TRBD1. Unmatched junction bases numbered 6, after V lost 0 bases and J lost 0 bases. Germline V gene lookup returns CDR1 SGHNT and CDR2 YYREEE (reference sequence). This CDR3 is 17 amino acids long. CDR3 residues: CASSLGTGGGGSYEQYF. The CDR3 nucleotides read TGTGCCAGCAGCTTGGGGACAGGGGGAGGAGGCTCCTACGAGCAGTACTTC.

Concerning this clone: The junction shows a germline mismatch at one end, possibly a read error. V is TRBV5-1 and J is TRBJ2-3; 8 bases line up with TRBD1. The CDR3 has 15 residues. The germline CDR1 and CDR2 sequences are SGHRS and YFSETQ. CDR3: CAGSLRTGPGDTQYF. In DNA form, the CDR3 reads TGCGCCGGCAGCTTGCGGACAGGGCCTGGGGATACGCAGTATTTT.

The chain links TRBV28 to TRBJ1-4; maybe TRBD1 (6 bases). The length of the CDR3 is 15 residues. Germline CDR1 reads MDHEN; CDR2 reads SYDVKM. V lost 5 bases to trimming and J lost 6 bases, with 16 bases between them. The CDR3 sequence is CASSLGGAPYEKLFF. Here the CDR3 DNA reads TGTGCCAGCAGTCTCGGGGGGGCACCCTATGAAAAACTGTTTTTT. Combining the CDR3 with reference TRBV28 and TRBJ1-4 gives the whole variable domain DVKVTQSSRYLVKRTGEKVFLECVQDMDHENMFWYRQDPGLGLRLIYFSYDVKMKEKGDIPEGYSVSREKKERFSLILESASTNQTSMYLCASSLGGAPYEKLFFGSGTQLSVL.

The DNA of the CDR3 is TGCGCCAGCAGCCCGACGGACAGGAGCTCCTATAATTCACCCCTCCACTTT. It translates to CASSPTDRSSYNSPLHF. The genes are TRBV4-1 and TRBJ1-6; 7 bases fit TRBD1. The J segment lost 0 bases and the V segment lost 4 bases, leaving 6 bases of the junction unmatched. CDR1 and CDR2 from the germline V gene are MGHRA and YSYEKL. This CDR3 is built from 17 residues.

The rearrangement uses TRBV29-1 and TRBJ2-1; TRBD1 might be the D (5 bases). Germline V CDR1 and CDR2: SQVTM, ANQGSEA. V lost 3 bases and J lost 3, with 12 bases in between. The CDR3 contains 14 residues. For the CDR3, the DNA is TGCAGCGTTGACGCGAACAGGCTCTACAATGAGCAGTTCTTC. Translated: CSVDANRLYNEQFF.